Presented here are 5 T cell receptor beta chains from one specimen sequenced in a study of blood T cell repertoires in COVID-19. Here immunoSEQ multiplex PCR was the method, and the copy in TCRdb shows in-frame clones only, minus some. The sample has about 38,000 clones, around 87% seen once; the top ten hold 25% to 30%. Sequencing used peripheral blood. These receptors all come from a man between 60 and 75 years old with active or convalescent COVID-19.

CDR3: CASVTSGFYNEQFF. CDR3 DNA sequence: TGTGCCAGCGTGACTAGCGGGTTCTACAATGAGCAGTTCTTC. The chain is built from TRBV6-6 and TRBJ2-1; 10 positions agree with TRBD2. This CDR3 has 14 amino acids. CDR1 and CDR2 from the germline V gene are MNHNY and SVGAGI (reference sequence). The V segment lost 8 bases and the J segment 3 bases; nucleotides outside the gene matches: 4.

The genes are TRBV4-1 and TRBJ2-1; D is possibly TRBD1 (6 bases). CDR1 is MGHRA and CDR2 is YSYEKL in the germline V gene. CDR3 length: 16 residues. The V end was cut by 0 bases, the J end by 9 bases, with 18 bases between. In nucleotides, the CDR3 is TGCGCCAGCAGCCAAGAGGTTACAGGGAAGGGTGGTGAGCAGTTCTTC. Its translation is CASSQEVTGKGGEQFF.

V gene TRBV5-8 combines with J gene TRBJ2-3, with D unresolved. V was pared by 0 bases and J by 2 bases, with 16 bases between. CDR1 is SGHTS, CDR2 YDEGEE, per germline. The CDR3 extends over 17 amino acids. The CDR3 spells CASSLGYSLSSTDTQYF. CDR3 DNA: TGTGCCAGCAGCTTGGGGTACAGCTTGTCTTCCACAGATACGCAGTATTTT.

The chain couples TRBV6-6 to TRBJ1-2; 7 nucleotides align to TRBD1. This CDR3 spans 15 amino acids. Germline CDR1 and CDR2: MNHNY and SVGAGI (reference sequence). The J segment lost 4 bases and the V segment lost 4 bases, leaving 9 bases of the junction unmatched. The CDR3: CASSSGQAAIYGYTF. CDR3 nucleotide sequence: TGTGCCAGCAGTTCTGGACAGGCCGCTATCTATGGCTACACCTTC.

The rearrangement uses TRBV7-6 and TRBJ2-3; a possible D gene is TRBD2 (6 bases). The CDR3 length is 16 residues. V was pared by 4 bases and J by 2 bases, with 16 bases between. Germline CDR1 reads SGHVS; CDR2 reads FNYEAQ. CDR3 DNA: TGTGCCAGCAGCTCCTTCGGGGCGGGGTACACAGATACGCAGTATTTT. It translates to CASSSFGAGYTDTQYF.